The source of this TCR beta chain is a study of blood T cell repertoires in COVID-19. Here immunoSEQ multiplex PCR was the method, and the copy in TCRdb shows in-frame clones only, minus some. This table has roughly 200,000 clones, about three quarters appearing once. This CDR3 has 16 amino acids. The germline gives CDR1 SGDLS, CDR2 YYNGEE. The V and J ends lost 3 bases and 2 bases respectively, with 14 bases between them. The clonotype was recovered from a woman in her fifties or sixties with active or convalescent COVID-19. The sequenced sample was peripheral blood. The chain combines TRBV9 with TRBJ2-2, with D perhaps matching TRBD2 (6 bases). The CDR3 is CASSAMGGTNTGELFF. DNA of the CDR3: TGTGCCAGCAGCGCTATGGGAGGCACTAACACCGGGGAGCTGTTTTTT. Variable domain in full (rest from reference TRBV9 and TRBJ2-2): DSGVTQTPKHLITATGQRVTLRCSPRSGDLSVYWYQQSLDQGLQFLIQYYNGEERAKGNILERFSAQQFPDLHSELNLSSLELGDSALYFCASSAMGGTNTGELFFGEGSRLTVL.